A selection of T cell receptor beta chains follows, all from one sample in a study of blood T cells in healthy people across ages. MiXCR was run by TCRdb on the 5' RACE reads, yielding one entry per CDR3 protein. This table has more than 600,000 distinct CDR3 sequences, just under 25% appearing once. The same specimen was also included in a second study, on T cells of mothers and their children.

Sequenced sample: blood. The receptors stem from a boy aged 5-17 years in good health. The CDR3 runs from the conserved cysteine through the conserved F or W. D genes are given only for firm matches. Clone size is given for some rows only: seen once, a few or many times, or a class if the clone is expanded.

j_call d_call v_call clone_size cdr3_nt cdr3_aa
TRBJ2-1 TRBD2 TRBV5-7 . TGTGCCAGCAGGTGGGGGGGGACCAGCTCCTACAATGAGCAGTTCTTC CASRWGGTSSYNEQFF
TRBJ2-1 TRBD2 TRBV12-3/TRBV12-4 . TGTGCCAGCAGTTCCCTTAGCGGGAGCTTTAATGAGCAGTTCTTC CASSSLSGSFNEQFF
TRBJ2-5 . TRBV29-1 few TGCAGCGTTGAATCTGCAGAGGAATTTCAAGAGACCCAGTACTTC CSVESAEEFQETQYF
TRBJ1-2 . TRBV7-9 . TGTGCCAGCAGCTTTCAGAGTTCTACTAACTATGGCTACACCTTC CASSFQSSTNYGYTF
TRBJ1-3 TRBD1 TRBV28 few TGTGCCAGCAGTCTCCCCCCGGACAGGGGGCTTGGAAACACCATATATTTT CASSLPPDRGLGNTIYF
TRBJ2-1 . TRBV6-6 . TGTGCCAGCAGTTACAGGGGGAGCTCCTACAATGAGCAGTTCTTC CASSYRGSSYNEQFF
TRBJ2-7 TRBD1 TRBV6-6 few TGTGCCAGCAGACGGACAGGGGGCGATTGGTACGAGCAGTACTTC CASRRTGGDWYEQYF
TRBJ2-4 . TRBV28 . TGTGCCAGCAGTTTACGGCAGACCAACCCCTTTTTAGCCAAAAACATTCAGTACTTC CASSLRQTNPFLAKNIQYF
TRBJ2-1 TRBD2 TRBV5-1 . TGCGCCAGCAGCTTGGCCTTTAGCGGGAGCGGAGCCTACAATGAGCAGTTCTTC CASSLAFSGSGAYNEQFF
TRBJ2-1 TRBD2 TRBV9 few TGTGCCAGCAGCGCAAGCGGACTAGGGGAATATGAGCAGTTCTTC CASSASGLGEYEQFF
TRBJ2-2 TRBD1 TRBV7-9 . TGTGCCAGCAGCCCCGTCCGGACAGGGGCCGGGGAGCTGTTTTTT CASSPVRTGAGELFF
TRBJ2-1 . TRBV6-2/TRBV6-3 . TGTGCCAGCACCAAACTTATCGGGCCGGGGGGCATTTACAATGAGCAGTTCTTC CASTKLIGPGGIYNEQFF
TRBJ2-4 TRBD1 TRBV10-3 . TGTGCCATCAGTGGAGGGACAGGGCAAAACATTCAGTACTTC CAISGGTGQNIQYF
TRBJ2-1 . TRBV4-1 . TGCGCCAGCAGCCAAGACTGGGACTCTTACAATGAGCAGTTCTTC CASSQDWDSYNEQFF
TRBJ2-5 TRBD2 TRBV5-1 . TGCGCCAGCAGCTTGGAGGGGGGGGGACTAGCGGAAGAGACCCAGTACTTC CASSLEGGGLAEETQYF
TRBJ2-5 . TRBV20-1 . TGCAGTGCTAAGGACTGGGCCCAAGAGACCCAGTACTTC CSAKDWAQETQYF
TRBJ2-7 . TRBV28 . TGTGCCAGCAGTTTAGTCCCATTCGGGCCCGTTATCTACGAGCAGTACTTC CASSLVPFGPVIYEQYF
TRBJ2-3 TRBD2 TRBV24-1 . TGTGCCACCAGTGATTTGGTCGCGGGGGGTCCAGATACGCAGTATTTT CATSDLVAGGPDTQYF
TRBJ2-5 TRBD1 TRBV19 few TGTGCCAGTAGAGACCAGGGGGCGCGAGAGACCCAGTACTTC CASRDQGARETQYF
TRBJ2-1 TRBD2 TRBV2 . TGTGCCAGCAGTGAAGCGCTCTCCCCGACTAGCGGGGGTTACAATGAGCAGTTCTTC CASSEALSPTSGGYNEQFF
TRBJ2-1 TRBD2 TRBV5-1 few TGCGCCAGCAGCTTGGCTAGCGGGAGGTACAATGAGCAGTTCTTC CASSLASGRYNEQFF
TRBJ1-4 . TRBV19 few TGTGCCAGTAGTATGGGTGAAAAACTGTTTTTT CASSMGEKLFF
TRBJ2-7 . TRBV6-5 few TGTGCCACCATAATGACAGGCTCCTACGAGCAGTACTTC CATIMTGSYEQYF
TRBJ2-3 TRBD2 TRBV12-3/TRBV12-4 . TGTGCCCTGTCGGGACTAGCGGGAGAGACTCCCACAGATACGCAGTATTTT CALSGLAGETPTDTQYF
TRBJ2-1 . TRBV5-1 few TGCGCCAGCAGCCCTCGCCCGGGAGCCTACAATGAGCAGTTCTTC CASSPRPGAYNEQFF
TRBJ2-5 TRBD2 TRBV6-6 few TGTGCCAGCAGTTCCCTTGGGGGGGAAGGAGAGACCCAGTACTTC CASSSLGGEGETQYF
TRBJ2-5 TRBD2 TRBV5-1 few TGCGCCAGCAGTGGCACGGGAGGGCCTCAAGAGACCCAGTACTTC CASSGTGGPQETQYF
TRBJ1-5 . TRBV2 . TGTGCCAGCGGGGGACCGAGCGGCAGCAATCAGCCCCAGCATTTT CASGGPSGSNQPQHF
TRBJ2-2 . TRBV12-3/TRBV12-4 few TGTGCCAGCAGCTCTCTCAATGTGAATCCCTACATCGGGGAGCTGTTTTTT CASSSLNVNPYIGELFF
TRBJ2-7 TRBD1 TRBV28 . TGTGCCAGCAGTTTAGAAAGGGACAGGGGCCTTCCCTACGAGCAGTACTTC CASSLERDRGLPYEQYF
TRBJ2-1 TRBD2 TRBV5-1 . TGCGCCAGCAGCTGGGGGAGCGGGGCCTACAATGAGCAGTTCTTC CASSWGSGAYNEQFF
TRBJ2-3 . TRBV4-3 many TGCGCCAGCAGCCAAGATAGGACAGATACGCAGTATTTT CASSQDRTDTQYF
TRBJ1-5 . TRBV2 . TGTGCCAGCAGTAGGGACTCGCAGCCCCAGCATTTT CASSRDSQPQHF
TRBJ2-7 . TRBV12-3/TRBV12-4 . TGTGCCAGCAGTTTAAGGGGAGGGACAGCCAAGGGTACTGAGCAGTACTTC CASSLRGGTAKGTEQYF
TRBJ2-1 TRBD2 TRBV28 . TGTGCCAGCAGTTCCCCAGCGGGAGGGCCCTACAATGAGCAGTTCTTC CASSSPAGGPYNEQFF
TRBJ2-1 TRBD2 TRBV27 few TGTGCCAGCAGTTCTTCCCAGGGGACTAGCGGGGGGGTCTTCCCTTACAATGAGCAGTTCTTC CASSSSQGTSGGVFPYNEQFF
TRBJ2-5 . TRBV20-1 . TGCAGTGCTAGTCCAGACACCCAAGAGACCCAGTACTTC CSASPDTQETQYF
TRBJ2-5 TRBD2 TRBV2 . TGTGCCAGCAGTAATTCTATAGCGGGGGTACAAGAGACCCAGTACTTC CASSNSIAGVQETQYF
TRBJ2-2 . TRBV2 few TGTGCCAGCAAATACAACACCGGGGAGCTGTTTTTT CASKYNTGELFF
TRBJ1-1 . TRBV5-1 . TGCGCCAGCAGCTTAACAGGGTCGGGGAACACTGAAGCTTTCTTT CASSLTGSGNTEAFF
TRBJ2-7 TRBD2 TRBV29-1 few TGCAGCGCCCTTAGCGGGAGTGTCTACGAGCAGTACTTC CSALSGSVYEQYF
TRBJ2-5 . TRBV20-1 . TGCAGTGCTAGAGGGGACGAGACCCAGTACTTC CSARGDETQYF
TRBJ2-7 TRBD1 TRBV6-5 . TGTGCCAGCAGCTACTCAGCGCCCGGGACAGGGGGTTTGGGTGAGCAGTACTTC CASSYSAPGTGGLGEQYF
TRBJ1-2 . TRBV18 . TGTGCCAGCTCACCTGAGACGGCCGGCTATGGCTACACCTTC CASSPETAGYGYTF
TRBJ2-7 TRBD1 TRBV5-8 few TGTGCCAGCAGCTTCGGACAGGTCCCAGAGCAGTACTTC CASSFGQVPEQYF
TRBJ2-3 . TRBV28 few TGTGCCAGCATCTTGGGCAGTAACACAGATACGCGGTATTTT CASILGSNTDTRYF
TRBJ1-1 . TRBV14 few TGTGCCAGCAGTCCCCAGCCTTCGAACACTGAAGCTTTCTTT CASSPQPSNTEAFF
TRBJ2-3 . TRBV9 many TGTGCCAGCAGCGTAGTGGGGGCTGGCACAGATACGCAGTATTTT CASSVVGAGTDTQYF
TRBJ2-1 TRBD2 TRBV5-1 few TGCGCCAGCAGCCCCGGGACTACGAATGAGCAGTTCTTC CASSPGTTNEQFF
TRBJ2-1 TRBD2 TRBV5-1 . TGCGCCAGCAGCTCCAGCGGGGGAGGGAATGAGCAGTTCTTC CASSSSGGGNEQFF
TRBJ1-2 . TRBV3-1 . TGTGCCAGCAGCCACCGGGACGGCCCCAATGGCTACACCTTC CASSHRDGPNGYTF
TRBJ2-7 TRBD1 TRBV4-1 few TGCGCCAGCAGCTCCCCGGACAGGGCGTACGAGCAGTACTTC CASSSPDRAYEQYF
TRBJ2-2 . TRBV6-5 few TGTGCCAGTATCTCAGGGAGCCCCACCGGGGAGCTGTTTTTT CASISGSPTGELFF
TRBJ2-1 . TRBV9 many TGTGCCAGCAGCGTAGGAGGAGGGGACAATGAGCAGTTCTTC CASSVGGGDNEQFF
TRBJ2-1 TRBD1 TRBV11-2 . TGTGCCAGCAGCAACGGACAGGGGGCATCAGAACAGTTCTTC CASSNGQGASEQFF
TRBJ2-7 . TRBV12-3/TRBV12-4 . TGTGCCACTACACCGGGGCATGCCTCTAACGAGCAGTACTTC CATTPGHASNEQYF
TRBJ2-5 . TRBV12-3/TRBV12-4 few TGTGCCAGCAGCCCCATACTCCTAGTAAAAGAGACCCAGTACTTC CASSPILLVKETQYF
TRBJ2-3 . TRBV7-2 . TGTGCCAGCAGCCGATCCGGAGTGGAAGCGCAGTATTTT CASSRSGVEAQYF
TRBJ1-4 . TRBV5-5 few TGTGCCAGCAGCTCCGGAGGAGATGAAAAACTGTTTTTT CASSSGGDEKLFF
TRBJ2-2 . TRBV7-9 . TGTGCCAGCAGACCTTCCGGGCATCGGGAGCTGTTTTTT CASRPSGHRELFF